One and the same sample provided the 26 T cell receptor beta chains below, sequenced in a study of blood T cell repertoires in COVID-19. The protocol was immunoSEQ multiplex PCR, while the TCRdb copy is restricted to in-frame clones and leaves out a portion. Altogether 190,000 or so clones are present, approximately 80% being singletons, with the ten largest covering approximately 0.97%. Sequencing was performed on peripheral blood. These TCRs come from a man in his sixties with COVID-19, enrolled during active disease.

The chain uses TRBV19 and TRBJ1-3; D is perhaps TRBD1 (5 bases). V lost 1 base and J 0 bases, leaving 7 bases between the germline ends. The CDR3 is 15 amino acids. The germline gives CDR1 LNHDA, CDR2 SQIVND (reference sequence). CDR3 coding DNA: TGTGCCAGTAGTATAGGCCAGGGCTCTGGAAACACCATATATTTT. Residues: CASSIGQGSGNTIYF. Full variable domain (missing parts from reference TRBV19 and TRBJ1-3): DGGITQSPKYLFRKEGQNVTLSCEQNLNHDAMYWYRQDPGQGLRLIYYSQIVNDFQKGDIAEGYSVSREKKESFPLTVTSAQKNPTAFYLCASSIGQGSGNTIYFGEGSWLTVV.

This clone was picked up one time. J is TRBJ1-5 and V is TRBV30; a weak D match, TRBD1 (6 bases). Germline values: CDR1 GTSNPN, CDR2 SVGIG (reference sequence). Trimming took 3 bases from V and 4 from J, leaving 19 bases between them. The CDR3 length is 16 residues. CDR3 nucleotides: TGTGCCTGGAGGGAAGGGTCCGGGACACCGAATCAGCCCCAGCATTTT. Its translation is CAWREGSGTPNQPQHF.

CDR3 sequence (DNA): TGTGCCAGCAGCCCTAGGACAGGGCGGGGCTATGGCTACACCTTC. Protein: CASSPRTGRGYGYTF. The V and J genes are TRBV2 and TRBJ1-2; 8 bases line up with TRBD1. V lost 6 bases, J lost 4 bases, and 10 bases stayed unmatched. Germline V CDR1 and CDR2: SNHLY, FYNNEI. The CDR3 length is 15 residues.

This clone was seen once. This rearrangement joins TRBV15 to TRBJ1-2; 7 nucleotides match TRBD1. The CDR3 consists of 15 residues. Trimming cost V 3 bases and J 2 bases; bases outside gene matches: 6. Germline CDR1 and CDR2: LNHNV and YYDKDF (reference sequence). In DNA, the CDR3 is TGTGCCACCAGCAGGATAGGGACAGAGAACTATGGCTACACCTTC. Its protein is CATSRIGTENYGYTF.

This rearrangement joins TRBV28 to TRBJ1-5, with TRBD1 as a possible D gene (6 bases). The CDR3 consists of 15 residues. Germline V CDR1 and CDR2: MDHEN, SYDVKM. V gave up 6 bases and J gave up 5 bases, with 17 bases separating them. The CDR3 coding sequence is TGTGCCAGCAGCGGGGGGCAGGTTCGCGATCAGCCCCAGCATTTT. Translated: CASSGGQVRDQPQHF. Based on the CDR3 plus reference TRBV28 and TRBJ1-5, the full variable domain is DVKVTQSSRYLVKRTGEKVFLECVQDMDHENMFWYRQDPGLGLRLIYFSYDVKMKEKGDIPEGYSVSREKKERFSLILESASTNQTSMYLCASSGGQVRDQPQHFGDGTRLSIL.

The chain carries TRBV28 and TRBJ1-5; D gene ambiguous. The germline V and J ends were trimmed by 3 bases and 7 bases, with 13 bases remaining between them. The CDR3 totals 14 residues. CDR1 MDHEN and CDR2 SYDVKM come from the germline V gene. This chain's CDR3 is CASSFGSGEQPQHF. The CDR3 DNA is TGTGCCAGCAGTTTCGGGTCCGGGGAGCAGCCCCAGCATTTT.

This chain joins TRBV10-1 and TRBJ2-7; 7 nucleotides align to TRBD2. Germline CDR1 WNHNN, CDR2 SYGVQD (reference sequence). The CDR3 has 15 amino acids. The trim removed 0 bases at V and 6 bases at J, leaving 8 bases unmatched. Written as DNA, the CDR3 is TGCGCCAGCAGTGAGTCGGGGCTAGCGGCCACCGAGCAGTACTTC. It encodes CASSESGLAATEQYF.

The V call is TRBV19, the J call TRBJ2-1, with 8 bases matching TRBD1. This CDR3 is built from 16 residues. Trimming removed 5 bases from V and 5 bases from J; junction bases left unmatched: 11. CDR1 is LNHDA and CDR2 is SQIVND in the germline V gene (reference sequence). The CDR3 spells CASSPYPGQENNEQFF. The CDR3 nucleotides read TGTGCCAGTAGTCCCTACCCGGGACAGGAGAACAATGAGCAGTTCTTC.

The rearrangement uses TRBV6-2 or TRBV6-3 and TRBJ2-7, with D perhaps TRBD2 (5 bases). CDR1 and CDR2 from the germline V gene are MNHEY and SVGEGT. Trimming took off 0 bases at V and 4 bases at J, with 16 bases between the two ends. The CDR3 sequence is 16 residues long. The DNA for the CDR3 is TGTGCCAGCAGTTACTCCGTCTTGTCGGGATCTTACGAGCAGTACTTC. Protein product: CASSYSVLSGSYEQYF.

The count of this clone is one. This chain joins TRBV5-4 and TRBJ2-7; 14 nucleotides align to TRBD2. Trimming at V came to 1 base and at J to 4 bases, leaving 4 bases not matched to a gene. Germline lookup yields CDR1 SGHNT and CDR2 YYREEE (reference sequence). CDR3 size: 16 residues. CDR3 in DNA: TGTGCCAGCAGCTTGAGGACTAGCGGGAGGCAATACGAGCAGTACTTC. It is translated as CASSLRTSGRQYEQYF.

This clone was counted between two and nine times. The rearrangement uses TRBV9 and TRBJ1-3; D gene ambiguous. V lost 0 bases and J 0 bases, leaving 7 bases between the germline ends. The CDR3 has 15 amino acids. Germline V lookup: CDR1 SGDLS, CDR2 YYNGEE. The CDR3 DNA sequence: TGTGCCAGCAGCGTAGCACCGAGCTCTGGAAACACCATATATTTT. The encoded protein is CASSVAPSSGNTIYF.

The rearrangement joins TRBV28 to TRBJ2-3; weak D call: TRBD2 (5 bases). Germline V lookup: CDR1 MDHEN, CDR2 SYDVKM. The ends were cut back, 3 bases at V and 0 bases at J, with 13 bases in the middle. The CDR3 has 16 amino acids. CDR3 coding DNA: TGTGCCAGCAGTTTTTGGGCTAGCCCTAGCACAGATACGCAGTATTTT. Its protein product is CASSFWASPSTDTQYF.

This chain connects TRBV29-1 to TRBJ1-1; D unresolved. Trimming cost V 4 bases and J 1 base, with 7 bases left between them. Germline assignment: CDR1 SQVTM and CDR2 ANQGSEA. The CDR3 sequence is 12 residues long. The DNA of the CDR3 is TGCAGCGTTGCTCGACAGAACACTGAAGCTTTCTTT. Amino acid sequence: CSVARQNTEAFF.

In DNA form, the CDR3 reads TGTGCCAGCAGCTACAGGGGACATGACTATGGCTACACCTTC. The encoded protein is CASSYRGHDYGYTF. This chain uses TRBV6-5 with TRBJ1-2; 7 nucleotides match TRBD1. This CDR3 contains 14 residues. Looked up from germline, CDR1 is MNHEY and CDR2 is SVGAGI. The junction had 7 bases not matched to a gene; V was cut back by 6 bases and J by 3 bases.

The CDR3 region is CAISETSGIYEQYF. The CDR3, as DNA: TGTGCCATCAGTGAAACTAGCGGGATCTACGAGCAGTACTTC. The V gene is TRBV10-3, the J gene TRBJ2-7; 10 bases agree with TRBD2. V gave up 3 bases and J gave up 3 bases; unmatched junction bases: 2. CDR3 length: 14 amino acids. CDR1 ENHRY and CDR2 SYGVKD come from the germline V gene.

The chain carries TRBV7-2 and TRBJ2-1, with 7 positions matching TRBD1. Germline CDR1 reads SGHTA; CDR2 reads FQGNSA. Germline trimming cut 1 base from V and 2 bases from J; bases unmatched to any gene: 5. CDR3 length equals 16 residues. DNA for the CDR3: TGTGCCAGCAGCTTAGAGGCAGGGGGAACCTACAATGAGCAGTTCTTC. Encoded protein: CASSLEAGGTYNEQFF.

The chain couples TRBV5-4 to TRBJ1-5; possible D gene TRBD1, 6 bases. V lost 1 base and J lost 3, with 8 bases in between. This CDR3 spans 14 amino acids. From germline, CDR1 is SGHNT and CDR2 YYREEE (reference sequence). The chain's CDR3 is CASSLSGANQPQHF. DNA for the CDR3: TGTGCCAGCAGCTTGTCAGGGGCCAATCAGCCCCAGCATTTT.

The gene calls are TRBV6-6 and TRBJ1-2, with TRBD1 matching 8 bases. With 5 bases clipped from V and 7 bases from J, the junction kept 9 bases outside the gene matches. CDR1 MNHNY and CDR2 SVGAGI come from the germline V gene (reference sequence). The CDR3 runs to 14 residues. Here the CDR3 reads CASSSPGGAFGYTF. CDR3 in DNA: TGTGCCAGCAGTAGTCCAGGGGGCGCATTTGGCTACACCTTC.

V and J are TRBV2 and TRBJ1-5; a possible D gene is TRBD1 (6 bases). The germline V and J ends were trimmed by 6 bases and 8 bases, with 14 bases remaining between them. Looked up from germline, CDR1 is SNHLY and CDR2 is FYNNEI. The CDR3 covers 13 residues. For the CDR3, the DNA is TGTGCCAGCAGGGCCAACAGGGAAGAGCCCCAGCATTTT. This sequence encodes CASRANREEPQHF.

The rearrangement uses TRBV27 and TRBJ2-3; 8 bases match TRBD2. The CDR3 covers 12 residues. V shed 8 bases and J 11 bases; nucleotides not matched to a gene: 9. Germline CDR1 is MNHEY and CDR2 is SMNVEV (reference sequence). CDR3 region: CASGLARNKQYF. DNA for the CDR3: TGTGCCAGCGGACTAGCCCGGAACAAGCAGTATTTT.

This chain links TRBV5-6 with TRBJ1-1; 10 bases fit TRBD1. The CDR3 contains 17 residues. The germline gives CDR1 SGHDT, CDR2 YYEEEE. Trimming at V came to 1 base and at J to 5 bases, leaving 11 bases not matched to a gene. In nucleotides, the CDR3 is TGTGCCAGCAGCTTGAGTTTTGTCGGGACAGGGGTGACTGAAGCTTTCTTT. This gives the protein CASSLSFVGTGVTEAFF. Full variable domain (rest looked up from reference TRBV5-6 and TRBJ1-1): DAGVTQSPTHLIKTRGQQVTLRCSPKSGHDTVSWYQQALGQGPQFIFQYYEEEERQRGNFPDRFSGHQFPNYSSELNVNALLLGDSALYLCASSLSFVGTGVTEAFFGQGTRLTVV.

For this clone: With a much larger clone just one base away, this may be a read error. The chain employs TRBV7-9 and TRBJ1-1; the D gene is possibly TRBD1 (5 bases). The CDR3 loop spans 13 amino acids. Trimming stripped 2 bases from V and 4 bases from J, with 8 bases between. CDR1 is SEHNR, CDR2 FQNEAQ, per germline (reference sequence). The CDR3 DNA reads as TGTGCCAGCAGCTTACAGGGTGCCACTGAAGCTTTCTTT. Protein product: CASSLQGATEAFF.

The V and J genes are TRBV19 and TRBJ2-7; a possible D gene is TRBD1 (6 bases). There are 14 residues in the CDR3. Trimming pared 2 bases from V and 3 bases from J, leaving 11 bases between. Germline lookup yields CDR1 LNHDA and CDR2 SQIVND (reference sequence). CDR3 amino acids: CASSIQGRFYEQYF. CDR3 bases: TGTGCCAGTAGTATACAGGGGAGATTCTACGAGCAGTACTTC.

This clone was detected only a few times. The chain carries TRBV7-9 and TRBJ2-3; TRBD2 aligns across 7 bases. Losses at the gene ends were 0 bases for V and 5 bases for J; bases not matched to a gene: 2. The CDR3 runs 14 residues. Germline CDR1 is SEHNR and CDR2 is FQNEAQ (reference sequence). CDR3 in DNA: TGTGCCAGCAGCTTAGCGGGAGGGATAGATACGCAGTATTTT. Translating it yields CASSLAGGIDTQYF.

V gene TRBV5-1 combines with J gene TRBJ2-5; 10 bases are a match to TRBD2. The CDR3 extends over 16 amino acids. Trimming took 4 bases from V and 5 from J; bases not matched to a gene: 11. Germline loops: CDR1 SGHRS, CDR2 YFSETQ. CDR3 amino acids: CASSTSSGSRGETQYF. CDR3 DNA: TGCGCCAGCAGCACCTCTAGCGGGAGCCGGGGGGAGACCCAGTACTTC.

CDR3 bases: TGTGCCAGCAGCCGGAGCGGGAGAGCCGGTGAGACCCAGTACTTC. It translates to CASSRSGRAGETQYF. The rearrangement links TRBV4-2 to TRBJ2-5; 8 bases map to TRBD2. Germline loops: CDR1 LGHNA, CDR2 YNFKEQ. CDR3 length: 15 residues. With V trimmed by 4 bases and J by 5 bases, 9 bases remained unmatched.